This T cell receptor (beta chain) was recorded in a study of shared clonotypes between healthy human individuals. Nashville, Tennessee was home to all donors, each a Caucasian adult. The CDR3 extends over 19 amino acids. Losses at the gene ends were 1 base for V and 3 bases for J; bases not matched to a gene: 17. Germline V lookup: CDR1 SGHTA, CDR2 FQGNSA. Clones were read by immunoSEQ multiplex PCR, and TCRdb kept only the in-frame ones, dropping some. The sample yields approximately 250,000 clones, about 65% seen once. With respect to this clone: Antigen unknown.

Study results and caveats: Clonotypes shared by all four donors outscored non-shared clonotypes in generation probability.

Input material: memory CD4+ T cells sorted from blood. Noted subset: CD45RA-negative fraction. The TCR originated in a man aged 30-40 years in good health. The V and J genes are TRBV7-2 and TRBJ2-7; 8 bases are a match to TRBD2. CDR3 in DNA: TGTGCCAGCAGCTTAGGCATCAGCGGGAGCTGGGGCGCAAACTACGAGCAGTACTTC. Protein: CASSLGISGSWGANYEQYF.